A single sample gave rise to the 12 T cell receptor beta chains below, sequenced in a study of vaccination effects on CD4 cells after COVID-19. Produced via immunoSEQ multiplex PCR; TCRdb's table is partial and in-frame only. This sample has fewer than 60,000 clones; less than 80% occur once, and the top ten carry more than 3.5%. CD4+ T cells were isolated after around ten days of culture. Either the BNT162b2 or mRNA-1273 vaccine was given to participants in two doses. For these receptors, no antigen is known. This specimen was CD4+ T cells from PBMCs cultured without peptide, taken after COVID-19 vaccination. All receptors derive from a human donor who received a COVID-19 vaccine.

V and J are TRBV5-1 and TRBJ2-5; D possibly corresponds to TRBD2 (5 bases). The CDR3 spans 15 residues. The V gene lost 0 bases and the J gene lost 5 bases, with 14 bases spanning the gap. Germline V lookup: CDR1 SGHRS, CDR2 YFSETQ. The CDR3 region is CASSLADGGWETQYF. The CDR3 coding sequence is TGCGCCAGCAGCTTGGCGGACGGAGGTTGGGAGACCCAGTACTTC.

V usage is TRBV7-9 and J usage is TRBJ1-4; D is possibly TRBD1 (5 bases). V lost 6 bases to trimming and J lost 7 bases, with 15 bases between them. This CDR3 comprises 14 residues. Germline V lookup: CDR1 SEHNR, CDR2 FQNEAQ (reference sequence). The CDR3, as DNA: TGTGCCAGCAGTCGCGGCTCCGGGGGTGAAAAACTGTTTTTT. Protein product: CASSRGSGGEKLFF.

This CDR3 is CASRDPRANTEAFF. In DNA, the CDR3 is TGTGCCAGCAGAGACCCCAGGGCGAACACTGAAGCTTTCTTT. The rearrangement joins TRBV6-5 to TRBJ1-1, with a possible D match to TRBD1 (5 bases). V gave up 6 bases and J gave up 1 base, with 12 bases separating them. This CDR3 is built from 14 residues. CDR1 is MNHEY, CDR2 SVGAGI, per germline.

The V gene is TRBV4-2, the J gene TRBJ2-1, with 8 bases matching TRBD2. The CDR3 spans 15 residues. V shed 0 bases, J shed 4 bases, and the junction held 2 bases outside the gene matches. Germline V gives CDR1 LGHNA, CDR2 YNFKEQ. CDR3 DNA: TGTGCCAGCAGCCAAGAATTAGCGGGGTACAATGAGCAGTTCTTC. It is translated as CASSQELAGYNEQFF.

CDR3 region: CAWRGYTEAFF. The CDR3 DNA reads TGTGCCTGGAGGGGGTACACTGAAGCTTTCTTT. The J gene is TRBJ1-1, the V gene TRBV30; D not resolved. The CDR3 spans 11 residues. Trimming shortened V by 3 bases and J by 3 bases, and 5 bases separated the two germline ends. In germline, CDR1 is GTSNPN, CDR2 SVGIG (reference sequence).

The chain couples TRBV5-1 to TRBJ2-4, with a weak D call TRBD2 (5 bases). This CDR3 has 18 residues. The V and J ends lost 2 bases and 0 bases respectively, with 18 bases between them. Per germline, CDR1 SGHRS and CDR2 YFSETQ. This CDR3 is CASSFGSRDGLAKNIQYF. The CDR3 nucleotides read TGCGCCAGCAGCTTTGGGTCCCGGGATGGGCTAGCCAAAAACATTCAGTACTTC.

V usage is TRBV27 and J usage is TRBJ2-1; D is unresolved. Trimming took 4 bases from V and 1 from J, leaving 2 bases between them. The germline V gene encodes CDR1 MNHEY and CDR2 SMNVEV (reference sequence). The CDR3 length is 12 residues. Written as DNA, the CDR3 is TGTGCCAGCAGTTATTCCTACAATGAGCAGTTCTTC. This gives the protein CASSYSYNEQFF.

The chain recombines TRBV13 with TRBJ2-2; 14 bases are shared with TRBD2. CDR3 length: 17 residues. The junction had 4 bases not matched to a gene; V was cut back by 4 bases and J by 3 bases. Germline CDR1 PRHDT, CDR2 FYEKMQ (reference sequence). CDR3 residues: CASSSGTSGRYTGELFF. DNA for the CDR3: TGTGCCAGCAGCTCCGGGACTAGCGGGAGATACACCGGGGAGCTGTTTTTT.

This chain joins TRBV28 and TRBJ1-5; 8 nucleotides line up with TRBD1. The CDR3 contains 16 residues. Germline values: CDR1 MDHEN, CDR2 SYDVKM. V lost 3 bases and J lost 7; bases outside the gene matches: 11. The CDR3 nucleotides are TGTGCCAGCAGTTTGGGGACGACAGGGGCTAAGCAGCCCCAGCATTTT. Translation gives CASSLGTTGAKQPQHF.

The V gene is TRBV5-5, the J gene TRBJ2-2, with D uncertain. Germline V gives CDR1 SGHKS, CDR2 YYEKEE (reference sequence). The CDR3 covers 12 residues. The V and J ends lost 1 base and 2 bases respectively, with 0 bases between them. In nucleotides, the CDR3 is TGTGCCAGCAGCTTGAACACCGGGGAGCTGTTTTTT. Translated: CASSLNTGELFF.

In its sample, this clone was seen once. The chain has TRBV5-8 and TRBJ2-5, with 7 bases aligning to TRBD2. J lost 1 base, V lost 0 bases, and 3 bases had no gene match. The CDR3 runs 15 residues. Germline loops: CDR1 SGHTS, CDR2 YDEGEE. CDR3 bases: TGTGCCAGCAGCTTGGTTCTAGCGGCCCAAGAGACCCAGTACTTC. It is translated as CASSLVLAAQETQYF.

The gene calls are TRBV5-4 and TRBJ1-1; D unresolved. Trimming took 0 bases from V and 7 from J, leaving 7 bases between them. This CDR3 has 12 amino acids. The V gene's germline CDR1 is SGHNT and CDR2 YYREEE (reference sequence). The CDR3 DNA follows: TGTGCCAGCAGCTTGGATCCCTATGAAGCTTTCTTT. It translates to CASSLDPYEAFF.